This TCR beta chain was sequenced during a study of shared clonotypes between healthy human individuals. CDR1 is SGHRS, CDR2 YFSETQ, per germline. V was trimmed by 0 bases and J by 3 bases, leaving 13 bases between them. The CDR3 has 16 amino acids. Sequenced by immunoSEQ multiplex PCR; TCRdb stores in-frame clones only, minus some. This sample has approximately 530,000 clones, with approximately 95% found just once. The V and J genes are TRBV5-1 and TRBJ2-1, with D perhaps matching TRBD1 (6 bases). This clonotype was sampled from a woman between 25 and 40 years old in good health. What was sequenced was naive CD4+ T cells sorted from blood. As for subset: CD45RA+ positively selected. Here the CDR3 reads CASSLAEGQIYNEQFF. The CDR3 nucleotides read TGCGCCAGCAGCTTGGCCGAGGGACAAATCTACAATGAGCAGTTCTTC.